This T cell receptor (beta chain) was captured in a study of patients and donors after allogeneic stem cell transplantation. From germline, CDR1 is SNHLY and CDR2 FYNNEI. With V trimmed by 7 bases and J by 0 bases, 5 bases remained unmatched. The CDR3 is 15 residues long. TCRdb reprocessed the RT-PCR reads via MiXCR and lists one record per CDR3 protein. Of roughly 180,000 distinct CDR3 sequences listed, less than 45% are singletons. The receptor comes from a human donor who was either an allogeneic HSCT recipient or a stem cell or donor lymphocyte infusion donor (not recorded which). It is not recorded whose cells these are; they may come from a transplant donor. The sequenced material came from blood, either unsorted or a sorted T cell fraction (not recorded which). The chain uses TRBV2 and TRBJ1-4, with 7 positions matching TRBD1. In DNA form, the CDR3 reads TGTGCCAGCATCTACGGGACAGCAACTAATGAAAAACTGTTTTTT. This encodes CASIYGTATNEKLFF.